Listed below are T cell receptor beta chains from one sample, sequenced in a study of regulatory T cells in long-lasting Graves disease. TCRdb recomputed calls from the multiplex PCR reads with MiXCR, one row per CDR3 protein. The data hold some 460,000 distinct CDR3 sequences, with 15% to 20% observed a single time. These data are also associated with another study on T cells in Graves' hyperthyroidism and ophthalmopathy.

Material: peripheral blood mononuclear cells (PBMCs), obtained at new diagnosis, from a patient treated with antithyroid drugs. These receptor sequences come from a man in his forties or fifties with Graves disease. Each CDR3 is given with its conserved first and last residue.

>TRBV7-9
CASRDGTGHNEQFF
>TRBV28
CASSIRTSGRTYEQYF
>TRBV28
CASSHPGTGVNEQFF
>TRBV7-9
CASSLEGTGVGTDTQYF
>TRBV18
CASSPERNEQYF
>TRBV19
CASIQGRGTDTQYF
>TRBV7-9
CASSSGPGGTEAFF
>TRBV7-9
CVSGAGMNTEAFF
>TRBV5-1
CASSLGTGVTYEQYF
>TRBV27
CASMDYNSPLHF
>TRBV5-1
CASSHDGYTEAFF
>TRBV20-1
CSASGGQGYNSPLHF
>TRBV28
CASRYSGGYNEQFF
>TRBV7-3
CASSLGQGAAFF
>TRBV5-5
CASRNLQGKNTEAFF
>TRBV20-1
CSARGPRGFQFF
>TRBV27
CASSFSGVQFF
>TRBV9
CASSSTGTSNEKLFF
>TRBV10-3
CAISEIALPYEQYF
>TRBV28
CASTLGQGAVNEQFF
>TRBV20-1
CSAKGQGIGDTQYF
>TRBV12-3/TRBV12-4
CASSLSDSYEQYF
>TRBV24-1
CATSEAGTGTLSNQPQHF
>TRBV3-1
CASSQGIQGNQPQHF
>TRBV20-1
CSARDPGEGGGEQYF
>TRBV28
CASRLQGFGNTIYF
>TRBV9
CASSWEGLTDTQYF
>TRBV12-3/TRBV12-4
CASRFGTGGNQPQHF
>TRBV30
CAWSVNSGANVLTF
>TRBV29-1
CSVMTENNYGYTF
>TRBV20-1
CSARAKGSAGFSKNIQYF
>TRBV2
CASSQIPGRRQETQYF
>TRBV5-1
CASSPGHTNTGELFF
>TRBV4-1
CASSQEPSGSGEQFF
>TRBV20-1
CSAVDRRSTGELFF
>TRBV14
CASSHFKSGRGHNEQFF
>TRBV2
CASTPQGRTNTEAFF
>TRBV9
CAGSVVGQEETQYF
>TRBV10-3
CAISVQPGGSGELFF
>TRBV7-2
CASSPILLGLGRTDTQYF
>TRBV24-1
CATGALAGVDTQYF
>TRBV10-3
CAISDWSVNTEAFF
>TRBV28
CASIPSTGSEKLFF
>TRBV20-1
CSARDETGQGFSGRDTDTQYF
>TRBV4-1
CASSPRTGPAKNIQYF
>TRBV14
CASSQDNAGHRELFF
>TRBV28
CASSLSTGSDGYTF
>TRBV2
CASSAWDRPGNTIYF
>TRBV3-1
CASSLLGEQTQYF